This is a list of T cell receptor beta chains from one sample in a study of blood T cell repertoires in COVID-19. Data came from immunoSEQ multiplex PCR; TCRdb stores just in-frame clones and leaves some out. The sample records roughly 100,000 clones, around 80% being singletons. The sequencing input was peripheral blood. Receptors originate from a man aged 60 to 69 with active or convalescent COVID-19. Both conserved end residues are part of each CDR3. The D gene is left open where the match is weak. Clone size, where shown, is once, few, many, or a class for clones that have expanded.

v_gene: TRBV16
d_gene: NA
abundance: NA
len: 13
j_gene: TRBJ1-1
CDR3aa: CASSPTVVSEAFF
CDR3nt: TGTGCCAGCAGCCCCACTGTCGTGTCTGAAGCTTTCTTT

v_gene: TRBV7-8
d_gene: NA
abundance: NA
len: 16
j_gene: TRBJ1-2
CDR3aa: CASSLNEVTESYGYTF
CDR3nt: TGTGCCAGCAGCTTAAACGAGGTGACAGAGTCTTATGGCTACACCTTC

v_gene: TRBV11-2
d_gene: NA
abundance: NA
len: 16
j_gene: TRBJ2-3
CDR3aa: CASSFRVPGVGDTQYF
CDR3nt: TGTGCCAGCAGCTTTCGAGTGCCGGGAGTGGGAGATACGCAGTATTTT

v_gene: TRBV27
d_gene: TRBD1
abundance: once
len: 15
j_gene: TRBJ2-3
CDR3aa: CASSFWDSSTDTQYF
CDR3nt: TGTGCCAGCAGTTTCTGGGACAGTAGCACAGATACGCAGTATTTT

v_gene: TRBV7-2
d_gene: TRBD2
abundance: NA
len: 16
j_gene: TRBJ2-5
CDR3aa: CASSLATSGGQETQYF
CDR3nt: TGTGCCAGCAGCTTAGCGACTAGCGGGGGTCAAGAGACCCAGTACTTC

v_gene: TRBV12-5
d_gene: TRBD1
abundance: NA
len: 15
j_gene: TRBJ2-7
CDR3aa: CASGSGGRGSYEQYF
CDR3nt: TGTGCTAGTGGTTCAGGGGGCAGGGGCTCCTACGAGCAGTACTTC

v_gene: TRBV27
d_gene: TRBD1
abundance: once
len: 20
j_gene: TRBJ2-1
CDR3aa: CASSWTGGFGSGSYSNEQFF
CDR3nt: TGTGCCAGCAGTTGGACAGGGGGCTTTGGTAGCGGGAGTTATTCCAATGAGCAGTTCTTC

v_gene: TRBV5-1
d_gene: TRBD1
abundance: NA
len: 14
j_gene: TRBJ1-5
CDR3aa: CASSLEGGIQPQHF
CDR3nt: TGCGCCAGCAGCTTGGAAGGGGGCATTCAGCCCCAGCATTTT

v_gene: TRBV5-1
d_gene: TRBD1
abundance: NA
len: 14
j_gene: TRBJ1-2
CDR3aa: CASSLSGTEDGYTF
CDR3nt: TGCGCCAGCAGCTTGTCCGGGACAGAAGATGGCTACACCTTC

v_gene: TRBV2
d_gene: NA
abundance: NA
len: 15
j_gene: TRBJ1-4
CDR3aa: CASSEGTAAEEKLFF
CDR3nt: TGTGCCAGCAGTGAAGGGACAGCCGCGGAAGAAAAACTGTTTTTT

v_gene: TRBV5-1
d_gene: TRBD1
abundance: NA
len: 14
j_gene: TRBJ1-2
CDR3aa: CASSARQGNYGYTF
CDR3nt: TGCGCCAGCAGCGCAAGACAGGGAAACTATGGCTACACCTTC

v_gene: TRBV9
d_gene: TRBD2
abundance: NA
len: 18
j_gene: TRBJ2-1
CDR3aa: CASSVVPQREGPYNEQFF
CDR3nt: TGTGCCAGCAGCGTAGTTCCCCAACGGGAGGGCCCCTACAATGAGCAGTTCTTC

v_gene: TRBV30
d_gene: TRBD1
abundance: NA
len: 14
j_gene: TRBJ2-5
CDR3aa: CAADRGSNQETQYF
CDR3nt: TGTGCCGCCGACAGGGGATCCAACCAAGAGACCCAGTACTTC

v_gene: TRBV7-6
d_gene: NA
abundance: NA
len: 16
j_gene: TRBJ2-7
CDR3aa: CASNQYPGHHPYEQYF
CDR3nt: TGTGCCAGCAACCAATATCCGGGACACCATCCCTACGAGCAGTACTTC

v_gene: TRBV13
d_gene: NA
abundance: NA
len: 17
j_gene: TRBJ2-3
CDR3aa: CASSPLLTGRGTDTQYF
CDR3nt: TGTGCCAGCAGCCCCCTCCTGACAGGCCGGGGCACAGATACGCAGTATTTT

v_gene: TRBV5-1
d_gene: TRBD1
abundance: NA
len: 15
j_gene: TRBJ2-1
CDR3aa: CASSLVGTGLNEQFF
CDR3nt: TGCGCCAGCAGCTTGGTCGGGACAGGTCTAAATGAGCAGTTCTTC

v_gene: TRBV7-9
d_gene: NA
abundance: NA
len: 14
j_gene: TRBJ2-7
CDR3aa: CASSLSSRYYEQYF
CDR3nt: TGTGCCAGCAGCTTAAGCTCTCGATACTACGAGCAGTACTTC

v_gene: TRBV27
d_gene: NA
abundance: NA
len: 14
j_gene: TRBJ1-1
CDR3aa: CASSLGGGGPEAFF
CDR3nt: TGTGCCAGCAGTTTAGGGGGGGGAGGACCTGAAGCTTTCTTT

v_gene: TRBV3-1/TRBV3-2
d_gene: NA
abundance: NA
len: 17
j_gene: TRBJ1-6
CDR3aa: CASSPLPTGVYNSPLHF
CDR3nt: TGTGCCAGCAGCCCCCTCCCGACAGGAGTTTATAATTCACCCCTCCACTTT

v_gene: TRBV5-6
d_gene: NA
abundance: NA
len: 14
j_gene: TRBJ2-3
CDR3aa: CASSLGTGVDTQYF
CDR3nt: TGTGCCAGCAGCTTGGGTACGGGAGTGGATACGCAGTATTTT

v_gene: TRBV6-5
d_gene: NA
abundance: NA
len: 14
j_gene: TRBJ1-4
CDR3aa: CASSYSTGTRGLVF
CDR3nt: TGTGCCAGCAGTTACTCGACGGGCACCCGGGGGTTGGTTTTT

v_gene: TRBV6-5
d_gene: NA
abundance: medium-sized
len: 13
j_gene: TRBJ2-1
CDR3aa: CASSYGTVNEQFF
CDR3nt: TGTGCCAGCAGTTATGGTACGGTCAATGAGCAGTTCTTC

v_gene: TRBV30
d_gene: TRBD1
abundance: NA
len: 14
j_gene: TRBJ1-2
CDR3aa: CALDRTGTEQGYTF
CDR3nt: TGTGCCTTGGATCGAACTGGGACAGAGCAGGGCTACACCTTC

v_gene: TRBV6-1
d_gene: TRBD1
abundance: NA
len: 17
j_gene: TRBJ1-6
CDR3aa: CASSAQDSGTGNSPLHF
CDR3nt: TGTGCCAGCAGTGCGCAAGATTCCGGGACAGGAAATTCACCCCTCCACTTT

v_gene: TRBV11-2
d_gene: NA
abundance: NA
len: 15
j_gene: TRBJ2-6
CDR3aa: CASSSHSSGANVLTF
CDR3nt: TGTGCCAGCAGCTCCCATAGCTCTGGGGCCAACGTCCTGACTTTC

v_gene: TRBV5-5
d_gene: NA
abundance: few
len: 14
j_gene: TRBJ1-3
CDR3aa: CASSPPGDGNTIYF
CDR3nt: TGTGCCAGCAGCCCCCCGGGGGACGGAAACACCATATATTTT

v_gene: TRBV6-5
d_gene: NA
abundance: NA
len: 13
j_gene: TRBJ1-1
CDR3aa: CASRLELNTEAFF
CDR3nt: TGTGCCAGCAGACTTGAACTAAACACTGAAGCTTTCTTT

v_gene: TRBV12-3/TRBV12-4
d_gene: NA
abundance: NA
len: 13
j_gene: TRBJ2-2
CDR3aa: CASSLQLVSELFF
CDR3nt: TGTGCCAGCAGTTTACAACTAGTGTCGGAGCTGTTTTTT

v_gene: TRBV12-3/TRBV12-4
d_gene: TRBD2
abundance: NA
len: 12
j_gene: TRBJ2-1
CDR3aa: CASSSGGAEQFF
CDR3nt: TGTGCCAGCAGCTCGGGAGGAGCAGAGCAGTTCTTC